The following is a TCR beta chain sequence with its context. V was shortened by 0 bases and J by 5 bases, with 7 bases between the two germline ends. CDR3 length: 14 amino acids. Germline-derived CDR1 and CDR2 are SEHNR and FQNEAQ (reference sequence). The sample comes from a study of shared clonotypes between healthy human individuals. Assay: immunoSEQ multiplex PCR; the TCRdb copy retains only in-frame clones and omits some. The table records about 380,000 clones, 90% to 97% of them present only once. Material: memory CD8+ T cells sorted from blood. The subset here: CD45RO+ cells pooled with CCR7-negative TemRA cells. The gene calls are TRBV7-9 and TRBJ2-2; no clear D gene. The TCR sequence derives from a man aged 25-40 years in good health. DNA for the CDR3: TGTGCCAGCAGCTTAGCAGTGTCGACCGGGGAGCTGTTTTTT. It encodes CASSLAVSTGELFF.